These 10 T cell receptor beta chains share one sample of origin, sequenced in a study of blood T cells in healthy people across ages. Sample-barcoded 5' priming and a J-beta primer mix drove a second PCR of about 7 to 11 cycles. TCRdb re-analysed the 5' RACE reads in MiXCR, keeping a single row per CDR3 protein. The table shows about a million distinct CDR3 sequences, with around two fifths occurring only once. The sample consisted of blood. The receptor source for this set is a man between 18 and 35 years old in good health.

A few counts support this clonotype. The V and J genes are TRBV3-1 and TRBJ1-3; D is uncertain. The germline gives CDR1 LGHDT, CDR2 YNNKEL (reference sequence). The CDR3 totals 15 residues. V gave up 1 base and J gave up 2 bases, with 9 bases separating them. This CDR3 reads CASSQGVSTGNTIYF. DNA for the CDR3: TGTGCCAGCAGCCAAGGAGTGTCGACTGGAAACACCATATATTTT.

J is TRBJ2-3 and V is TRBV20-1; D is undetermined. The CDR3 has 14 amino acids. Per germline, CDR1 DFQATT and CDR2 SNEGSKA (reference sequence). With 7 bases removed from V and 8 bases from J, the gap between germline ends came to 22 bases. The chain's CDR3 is CSVQGLGIAGTQYF. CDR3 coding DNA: TGCAGTGTCCAAGGGCTAGGTATAGCAGGTACGCAGTATTTT.

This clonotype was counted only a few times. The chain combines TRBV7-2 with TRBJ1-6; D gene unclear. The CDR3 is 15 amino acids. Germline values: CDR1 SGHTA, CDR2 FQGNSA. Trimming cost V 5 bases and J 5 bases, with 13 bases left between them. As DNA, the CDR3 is TGTGCCAGCAGCCCGGACCGCGACGATAATTCACCCCTCCACTTT. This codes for CASSPDRDDNSPLHF.

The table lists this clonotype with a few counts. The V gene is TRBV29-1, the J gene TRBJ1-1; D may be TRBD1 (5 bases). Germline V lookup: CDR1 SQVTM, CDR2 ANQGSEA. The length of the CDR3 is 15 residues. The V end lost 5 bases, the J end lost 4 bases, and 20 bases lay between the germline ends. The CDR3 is CSVKNPTKRGTEAFF. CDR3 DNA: TGCAGCGTTAAGAACCCGACTAAAAGGGGCACTGAAGCTTTCTTT.

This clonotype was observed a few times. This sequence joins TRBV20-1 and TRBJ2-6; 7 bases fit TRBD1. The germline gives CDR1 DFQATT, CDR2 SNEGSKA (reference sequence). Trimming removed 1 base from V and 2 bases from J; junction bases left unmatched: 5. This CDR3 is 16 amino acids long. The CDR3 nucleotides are TGCAGTGCTAGAGCACAGGGGCTCGCTGGGGCCAACGTCCTGACTTTC. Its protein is CSARAQGLAGANVLTF.

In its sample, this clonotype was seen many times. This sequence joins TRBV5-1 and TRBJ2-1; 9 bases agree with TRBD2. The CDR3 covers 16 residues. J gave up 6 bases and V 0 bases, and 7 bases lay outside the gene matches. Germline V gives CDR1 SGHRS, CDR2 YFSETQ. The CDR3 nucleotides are TGCGCCAGCAGCTTGGTGTCTAGCGGGGTAGGCAATGAGCAGTTCTTC. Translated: CASSLVSSGVGNEQFF.

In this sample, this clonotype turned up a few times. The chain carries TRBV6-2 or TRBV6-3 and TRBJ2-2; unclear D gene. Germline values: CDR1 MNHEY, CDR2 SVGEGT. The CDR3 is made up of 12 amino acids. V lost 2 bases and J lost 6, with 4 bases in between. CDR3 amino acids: CASSYVPGELFF. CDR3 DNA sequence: TGTGCCAGCAGTTACGTTCCCGGGGAGCTGTTTTTT.

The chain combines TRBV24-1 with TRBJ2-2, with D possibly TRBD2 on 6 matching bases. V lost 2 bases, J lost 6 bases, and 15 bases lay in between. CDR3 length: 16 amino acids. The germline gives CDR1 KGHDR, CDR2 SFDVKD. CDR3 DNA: TGTGCCACCAGTGATTGGAGGGATTCATCCTCCGGGGAGCTGTTTTTT. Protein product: CATSDWRDSSSGELFF.

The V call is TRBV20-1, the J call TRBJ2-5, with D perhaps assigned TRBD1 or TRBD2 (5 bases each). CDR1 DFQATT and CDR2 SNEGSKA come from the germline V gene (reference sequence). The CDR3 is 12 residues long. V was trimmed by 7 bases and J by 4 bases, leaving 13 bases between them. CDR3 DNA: TGCAGTGGAGAGGGGAGACGAGAGACCCAGTACTTC. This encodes CSGEGRRETQYF.

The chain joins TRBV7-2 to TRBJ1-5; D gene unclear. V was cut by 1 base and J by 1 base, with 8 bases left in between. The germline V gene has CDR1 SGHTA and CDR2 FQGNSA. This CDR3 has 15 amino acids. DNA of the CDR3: TGTGCCAGCAGCTTAGGGGCAGCCAGCAATCAGCCCCAGCATTTT. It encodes CASSLGAASNQPQHF.